One and the same sample provided the 13 T cell receptor beta chains below, sequenced in a study of blood T cells in healthy people across ages. A J-beta primer mix and a sample-barcoded 5' primer were used in a second PCR of roughly 6 to 12 cycles. TCRdb redid the calling of the 5' RACE reads with MiXCR, one entry per CDR3 protein. The sample lists some 860,000 distinct CDR3 sequences; approximately 53% were seen once. Source material: blood. Receptors were obtained from a middle-aged man in good health.

The V call is TRBV29-1, the J call TRBJ1-5; maybe TRBD1 (5 bases). Germline CDR1 is SQVTM and CDR2 is ANQGSEA. CDR3 length: 13 residues. V was trimmed by 4 bases and J by 7 bases, leaving 14 bases between them. CDR3 loop: CSVGAGRDQPQHF. CDR3 DNA sequence: TGCAGCGTTGGAGCGGGCAGGGACCAGCCCCAGCATTTT.

The rearrangement uses TRBV5-1 and TRBJ2-5; 9 nucleotides align to TRBD2. Germline lookup yields CDR1 SGHRS and CDR2 YFSETQ. Trimming took 2 bases from V and 1 from J; bases not matched to a gene: 6. This CDR3 is built from 16 residues. The CDR3 spells CASSFGSGGRQETQYF. The CDR3 region has the DNA TGCGCCAGCAGCTTCGGGAGCGGGGGGCGCCAAGAGACCCAGTACTTC.

The chain joins TRBV7-2 to TRBJ2-1; no clear D gene. Trimming left V 5 bases short and J 6 bases short, with 17 bases between. This CDR3 contains 15 residues. The V gene's germline CDR1 is SGHTA and CDR2 FQGNSA. In DNA, the CDR3 is TGTGCCAGCAGCCCTAGGTGGATCCTAGGCAATGAGCAGTTCTTC. As protein: CASSPRWILGNEQFF.

The chain joins TRBV11-3 to TRBJ2-6; D gene uncertain. The CDR3 has 12 residues. V lost 8 bases and J 8 bases, leaving 10 bases between the germline ends. The germline V gene has CDR1 SGHNT and CDR2 YENEEA. The CDR3 here is CASHGYPNVLTF. In DNA form, the CDR3 reads TGTGCCAGCCACGGGTACCCCAACGTCCTGACTTTC.

This CDR3 is CSAGTNLQETQYF. Written as DNA, the CDR3 is TGCAGTGCTGGGACTAATCTCCAAGAGACCCAGTACTTC. The chain has TRBV20-1 and TRBJ2-4, with 7 bases matching TRBD2. The J call is in doubt because the DNA end fits TRBJ2-5 better. Germline V gives CDR1 DFQATT, CDR2 SNEGSKA (reference sequence). This CDR3 spans 13 amino acids.

The chain has TRBV5-1 and TRBJ2-1; 13 bases agree with TRBD2. V shed 3 bases and J 8 bases; nucleotides not matched to a gene: 5. The CDR3 is made up of 15 amino acids. CDR1 SGHRS and CDR2 YFSETQ come from the germline V gene. CDR3 nucleotide sequence: TGCGCCAGCAGCTCCGGACTAGCGGGAGTCGATGAGCAGTTCTTC. This translates into CASSSGLAGVDEQFF.

The gene calls are TRBV4-1 and TRBJ2-5; 7 bases map to TRBD2. With 0 bases clipped from V and 5 bases from J, the junction kept 12 bases outside the gene matches. Germline CDR1 reads MGHRA; CDR2 reads YSYEKL. The CDR3 runs 17 residues. In DNA, the CDR3 is TGCGCCAGCAGCCAAGACCCGGGCGGGGGAGCGGGGGAGACCCAGTACTTC. It translates to CASSQDPGGGAGETQYF.

V and J are TRBV10-3 and TRBJ1-2; D ambiguous. The length of the CDR3 is 20 residues. CDR1 ENHRY and CDR2 SYGVKD come from the germline V gene. The V end lost 6 bases, the J end lost 0 bases, and 29 bases lay between the germline ends. The CDR3 region has the DNA TGTGCCATCAGCGAGCCCCCTCGACGGGGTGGACGACAAGCTAACTATGGCTACACCTTC. This gives the protein CAISEPPRRGGRQANYGYTF.

This clonotype was detected only a few times. V usage is TRBV6-6 and J usage is TRBJ2-3; D is possibly TRBD2 (7 bases). This CDR3 has 14 amino acids. The V gene's germline CDR1 is MNHNY and CDR2 SVGAGI (reference sequence). Between the trimmed V and J ends, which lost 5 bases and 6 bases, there was a span of 15 bases. This CDR3 reads CASSLRGQRDTQYF. The CDR3 DNA reads as TGTGCCAGCAGTCTGCGGGGGCAGAGGGATACGCAGTATTTT.

This clonotype has just a few counts. The chain employs TRBV28 and TRBJ2-7, with 7 bases matching TRBD2. In germline, CDR1 is MDHEN, CDR2 SYDVKM. V dropped 4 bases and J dropped 6; count of bases not matched to a gene: 12. The CDR3 has 15 residues. CDR3 sequence reads: CASSSPTRLAPEQYF. CDR3 DNA sequence: TGTGCCAGCAGTTCCCCTACCCGACTAGCTCCCGAGCAGTACTTC.

About this clonotype: The junction shows a germline mismatch at one end, possibly a read error. The chain is built from TRBV27 and TRBJ1-1, with D perhaps matching TRBD1 (6 bases). Germline assignment: CDR1 MNHEY and CDR2 SMNVEV (reference sequence). The CDR3 totals 15 residues. The CDR3 loop is CPSSWGAPLNTEAFF. Here the CDR3 DNA reads TGTCCCAGCAGTTGGGGGGCGCCATTGAACACTGAAGCTTTCTTT.

CDR3 region: CASSYAYLGEQFF. DNA of the CDR3: TGTGCCAGCAGTTACGCATACCTTGGGGAGCAGTTCTTC. This rearrangement joins TRBV6-5 to TRBJ2-1; D is uncertain. V was clipped by 2 bases and J by 10 bases, with 12 bases between them. Germline assignment: CDR1 MNHEY and CDR2 SVGAGI. The CDR3 sequence is 13 residues long.

This clonotype has more than one count but fewer than ten. V gene TRBV3-1 combines with J gene TRBJ2-7; D gene unclear. Germline CDR1 LGHDT, CDR2 YNNKEL (reference sequence). Trimming pared 5 bases from V and 2 bases from J, leaving 7 bases between. The CDR3 length is 12 residues. CDR3: CASSNSAYEQYF. The DNA for the CDR3 is TGTGCCAGCAGCAATTCAGCCTACGAGCAGTACTTC.